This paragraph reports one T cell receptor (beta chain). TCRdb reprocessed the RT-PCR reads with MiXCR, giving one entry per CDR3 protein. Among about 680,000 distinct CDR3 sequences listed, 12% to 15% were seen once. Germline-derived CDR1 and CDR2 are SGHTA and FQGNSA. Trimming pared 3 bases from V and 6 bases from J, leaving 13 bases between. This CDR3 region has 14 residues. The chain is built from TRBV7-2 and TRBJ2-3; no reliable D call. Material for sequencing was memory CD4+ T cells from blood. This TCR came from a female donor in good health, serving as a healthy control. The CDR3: CASSLRVPSDTQYF. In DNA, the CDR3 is TGTGCCAGCAGCTTGCGAGTCCCCAGCGATACGCAGTATTTT.